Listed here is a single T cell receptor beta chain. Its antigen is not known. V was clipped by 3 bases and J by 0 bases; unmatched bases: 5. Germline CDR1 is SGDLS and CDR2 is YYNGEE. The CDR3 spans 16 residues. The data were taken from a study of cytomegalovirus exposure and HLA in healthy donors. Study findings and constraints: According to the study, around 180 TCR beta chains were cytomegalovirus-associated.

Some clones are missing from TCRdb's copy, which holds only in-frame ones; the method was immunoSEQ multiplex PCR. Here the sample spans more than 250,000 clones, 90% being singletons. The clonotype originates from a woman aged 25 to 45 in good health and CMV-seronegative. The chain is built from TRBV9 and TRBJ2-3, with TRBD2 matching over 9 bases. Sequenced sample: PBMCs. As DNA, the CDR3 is TGTGCCAGCAGCGAAGGACTAGCGAGGAGCACAGATACGCAGTATTTT. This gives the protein CASSEGLARSTDTQYF.